This is a list of T cell receptor beta chains from one sample in a study of blood T cell repertoires in COVID-19. Method: immunoSEQ multiplex PCR; TCRdb's copy keeps in-frame clones and lacks some. The sample has tens of thousands of clones; more than 85% are singletons. Sequencing used peripheral blood. Source of these receptors: a human donor with active COVID-19. The donor label of this sample is uncertain. The CDR3 runs from the conserved cysteine through the conserved F or W. The order of the fields is CDR3 length, J gene, D gene, clone size, V gene, CDR3 DNA, CDR3 protein. A D gene is named only where the DNA matches it firmly. The size field is filled for only some rows; it gives once, few, many or a size class.

cdr3_length: 16; j_call: TRBJ2-5; d_call: TRBD2; clone_size: few; v_call: TRBV29-1; cdr3_nt: TGCAGCGTTGAAAGGACTAGACACCCGTCAGGGGAGACCCAGTACTTC; cdr3_aa: CSVERTRHPSGETQYF
cdr3_length: 20; j_call: TRBJ2-1; d_call: TRBD2; clone_size: once; v_call: TRBV7-6; cdr3_nt: TGTGCCAGCAGCTTTGGGAAGGGACTAGCGGGAATAGGGATTTTGAATGAGCAGTTCTTC; cdr3_aa: CASSFGKGLAGIGILNEQFF
cdr3_length: 11; j_call: TRBJ1-2; d_call: -; clone_size: -; v_call: TRBV28; cdr3_nt: TGTGCCAGCAGCTCAGACAGGTCCTACACCTTC; cdr3_aa: CASSSDRSYTF
cdr3_length: 16; j_call: TRBJ2-1; d_call: -; clone_size: -; v_call: TRBV24-1; cdr3_nt: TGTGCCACCAGTGATCGGACAGCTACCACCTACAATGAGCAGTTCTTC; cdr3_aa: CATSDRTATTYNEQFF
cdr3_length: 14; j_call: TRBJ2-2; d_call: -; clone_size: -; v_call: TRBV27; cdr3_nt: TGTGCCAGCAGTTTTCAAACGAACACCGGGGAGCTGTTTTTT; cdr3_aa: CASSFQTNTGELFF
cdr3_length: 16; j_call: TRBJ2-5; d_call: TRBD2; clone_size: once; v_call: TRBV24-1; cdr3_nt: TGTGCCACCAGTGATCGACTTGCGGGAGGGGGAGAGACCCAGTACTTC; cdr3_aa: CATSDRLAGGGETQYF
cdr3_length: 15; j_call: TRBJ2-3; d_call: TRBD2; clone_size: -; v_call: TRBV3-1/TRBV3-2; cdr3_nt: TGTGCCAGCAGCCTAGCGGGAGAGGGCACAGATACGCAGTATTTT; cdr3_aa: CASSLAGEGTDTQYF
cdr3_length: 14; j_call: TRBJ2-1; d_call: TRBD1; clone_size: -; v_call: TRBV5-4; cdr3_nt: TGTGCCAGCAGCTTGTCAGGGGGCGAGGATGAGCAGTTCTTC; cdr3_aa: CASSLSGGEDEQFF
cdr3_length: 14; j_call: TRBJ2-7; d_call: TRBD1; clone_size: -; v_call: TRBV6-5; cdr3_nt: TGTGCCAGCAGGTGGACAGGGGGGACCTACGAGCAGTACTTC; cdr3_aa: CASRWTGGTYEQYF
cdr3_length: 13; j_call: TRBJ1-2; d_call: -; clone_size: -; v_call: TRBV12-3/TRBV12-4; cdr3_nt: TGTGCCAGCAGTTTAGCGGAGGGTAGAGGCTACACCTTC; cdr3_aa: CASSLAEGRGYTF
cdr3_length: 16; j_call: TRBJ2-3; d_call: -; clone_size: -; v_call: TRBV18; cdr3_nt: TGTGCCAGCTCCCGCGATCCCGCCCCCAGCACAGATACGCAGTATTTT; cdr3_aa: CASSRDPAPSTDTQYF
cdr3_length: 12; j_call: TRBJ2-7; d_call: -; clone_size: -; v_call: TRBV6-6; cdr3_nt: TGTGCCACCCGGCCCAGGGCCTACGAGCAGTACTTC; cdr3_aa: CATRPRAYEQYF
cdr3_length: 14; j_call: TRBJ1-1; d_call: -; clone_size: -; v_call: TRBV19; cdr3_nt: TGTGCCAGTCCCCCCGGTGGCGGAGACACTGAAGCTTTCTTT; cdr3_aa: CASPPGGGDTEAFF
cdr3_length: 12; j_call: TRBJ1-2; d_call: -; clone_size: once; v_call: TRBV24-1; cdr3_nt: TGTGCCACCAGTACAAGCGGGGGTGGCTACACCTTC; cdr3_aa: CATSTSGGGYTF
cdr3_length: 15; j_call: TRBJ2-1; d_call: -; clone_size: -; v_call: TRBV27; cdr3_nt: TGTGCCAGCAATATGCGGGCTATGCCTTACAATGAGCAGTTCTTC; cdr3_aa: CASNMRAMPYNEQFF
cdr3_length: 15; j_call: TRBJ1-2; d_call: -; clone_size: -; v_call: TRBV24-1; cdr3_nt: TGTGCCACCAGTGGGTGGGGGGGCGCTAACTATGGCTACACCTTC; cdr3_aa: CATSGWGGANYGYTF
cdr3_length: 13; j_call: TRBJ2-3; d_call: -; clone_size: -; v_call: TRBV2; cdr3_nt: TGTGCCAGCATCAGGACAGTCGAAGATACGCAGTATTTT; cdr3_aa: CASIRTVEDTQYF
cdr3_length: 17; j_call: TRBJ2-3; d_call: TRBD2; clone_size: -; v_call: TRBV28; cdr3_nt: TGTGCCAGCGCCTTCGGAACTAGCGGGAGGTACACAGATACGCAGTATTTT; cdr3_aa: CASAFGTSGRYTDTQYF
cdr3_length: 17; j_call: TRBJ2-1; d_call: -; clone_size: -; v_call: TRBV7-3; cdr3_nt: TGTGCCAGCAGCCCAATGGCGCGCGTGGGGCCCTACAATGAGCAGTTCTTC; cdr3_aa: CASSPMARVGPYNEQFF
cdr3_length: 14; j_call: TRBJ1-1; d_call: -; clone_size: -; v_call: TRBV6-5; cdr3_nt: TGTGCCAGCAGACCGGGGGTCATGAACACTGAAGCTTTCTTT; cdr3_aa: CASRPGVMNTEAFF
cdr3_length: 17; j_call: TRBJ2-3; d_call: TRBD2; clone_size: once; v_call: TRBV6-2/TRBV6-3; cdr3_nt: TGTGCCAGCAGTCCCTTAGCGGGAGGGCCGAGGACAGATACGCAGTATTTT; cdr3_aa: CASSPLAGGPRTDTQYF
cdr3_length: 13; j_call: TRBJ2-1; d_call: -; clone_size: -; v_call: TRBV6-5; cdr3_nt: TGTGCCAGCAGTTACCAAAGACAGGATGAGCAGTTCTTC; cdr3_aa: CASSYQRQDEQFF
cdr3_length: 14; j_call: TRBJ2-1; d_call: -; clone_size: -; v_call: TRBV6-1; cdr3_nt: TGTGCCAGCAGTGAATTTGGGGGCCACAATGAGCAGTTCTTC; cdr3_aa: CASSEFGGHNEQFF
cdr3_length: 15; j_call: TRBJ2-1; d_call: TRBD2; clone_size: -; v_call: TRBV11-2; cdr3_nt: TGTGCCAGCAGCTCCAGACTAGCGGGACGGAATGAGCAGTTCTTC; cdr3_aa: CASSSRLAGRNEQFF
cdr3_length: 12; j_call: TRBJ2-4; d_call: -; clone_size: -; v_call: TRBV7-8; cdr3_nt: TGTGCCAGCAGCTCCCTTGGCAAGATTCAGTACTTC; cdr3_aa: CASSSLGKIQYF
cdr3_length: 16; j_call: TRBJ1-5; d_call: TRBD1; clone_size: -; v_call: TRBV27; cdr3_nt: TGTGCCAGCAGGTTAACAGGGGTGTCGGGCAATCAGCCCCAGCATTTT; cdr3_aa: CASRLTGVSGNQPQHF
cdr3_length: 18; j_call: TRBJ2-2; d_call: -; clone_size: -; v_call: TRBV6-2/TRBV6-3; cdr3_nt: TGTGCCAGCAGTTACCGCCTCGAGACGGGAGTGGAGACCGGGGAGCTGTTTTTT; cdr3_aa: CASSYRLETGVETGELFF
cdr3_length: 15; j_call: TRBJ2-6; d_call: -; clone_size: -; v_call: TRBV7-2; cdr3_nt: TGTGCCAGCAGCTCTCACAGCTCTGGGGCCAACGTCCTGACTTTC; cdr3_aa: CASSSHSSGANVLTF
cdr3_length: 14; j_call: TRBJ1-1; d_call: -; clone_size: -; v_call: TRBV25-1; cdr3_nt: TGTGCCAGCAGTGATCAAAACAGGAACACTGAAGCTTTCTTT; cdr3_aa: CASSDQNRNTEAFF
cdr3_length: 12; j_call: TRBJ2-7; d_call: -; clone_size: -; v_call: TRBV28; cdr3_nt: TGTGCCAGCAGTTCGACAGTCTACGAGCAGTACTTC; cdr3_aa: CASSSTVYEQYF
cdr3_length: 14; j_call: TRBJ1-4; d_call: -; clone_size: once; v_call: TRBV27; cdr3_nt: TGTGCCAGCAGGGGGGGGGCGGCTAATGAAAAACTGTTTTTT; cdr3_aa: CASRGGAANEKLFF
cdr3_length: 14; j_call: TRBJ2-1; d_call: -; clone_size: -; v_call: TRBV6-6; cdr3_nt: TGTGCCAGCAGTTACGACAGCTCCTACAATGAGCAGTTCTTC; cdr3_aa: CASSYDSSYNEQFF
cdr3_length: 15; j_call: TRBJ2-1; d_call: TRBD2; clone_size: -; v_call: TRBV5-4; cdr3_nt: TGTGCCAGCAGCTTGTTAGCGGGCGCCGTCAGTGAGCAGTTCTTC; cdr3_aa: CASSLLAGAVSEQFF
cdr3_length: 15; j_call: TRBJ2-3; d_call: TRBD2; clone_size: -; v_call: TRBV10-3; cdr3_nt: TGTGCCACGAAGGTGACTAGCGGGAGCACAGATACGCAGTATTTT; cdr3_aa: CATKVTSGSTDTQYF
cdr3_length: 14; j_call: TRBJ2-2; d_call: -; clone_size: -; v_call: TRBV7-2; cdr3_nt: TGTGCCAGCAGCCCCGGTCAACCGGCCGGGGAGCTGTTTTTT; cdr3_aa: CASSPGQPAGELFF
cdr3_length: 13; j_call: TRBJ2-7; d_call: -; clone_size: -; v_call: TRBV14; cdr3_nt: TGTGCCAGCAGCCAAGTTGGGGCCAGCGAGCAGTACTTC; cdr3_aa: CASSQVGASEQYF
cdr3_length: 13; j_call: TRBJ2-7; d_call: -; clone_size: -; v_call: TRBV7-6; cdr3_nt: TGTGCCAGCAGCTTAGAGTCAGCAGGAGGTCAGTACTTC; cdr3_aa: CASSLESAGGQYF
cdr3_length: 15; j_call: TRBJ2-1; d_call: TRBD2; clone_size: -; v_call: TRBV28; cdr3_nt: TGTGCCAGCAGACCCGGGACTAGCGGGAGCAATGAGCAGTTCTTC; cdr3_aa: CASRPGTSGSNEQFF
cdr3_length: 14; j_call: TRBJ1-4; d_call: -; clone_size: -; v_call: TRBV28; cdr3_nt: TGTGCCAGCGGCACCCCTGGAGGGTATGAAAAACTGTTTTTT; cdr3_aa: CASGTPGGYEKLFF
cdr3_length: 14; j_call: TRBJ2-1; d_call: TRBD2; clone_size: -; v_call: TRBV19; cdr3_nt: TGTGCCAGTGCGGAGAAGGGGAGGACTAGCTCTCAGTTCTTC; cdr3_aa: CASAEKGRTSSQFF
cdr3_length: 14; j_call: TRBJ1-1; d_call: -; clone_size: -; v_call: TRBV19; cdr3_nt: TGTGCCAGTAGTACACAGGGTATCTCTTCTGAAGCTTTCTTT; cdr3_aa: CASSTQGISSEAFF
cdr3_length: 13; j_call: TRBJ2-1; d_call: -; clone_size: -; v_call: TRBV29-1; cdr3_nt: TGCAGCGTAGGGAGTACGTCCTACAATGAGCAGTTCTTC; cdr3_aa: CSVGSTSYNEQFF
cdr3_length: 14; j_call: TRBJ1-4; d_call: -; clone_size: -; v_call: TRBV11-2; cdr3_nt: TGTGCCAGCAGCTTAGACCCGGAGGGAGAAAAACTGTTTTTT; cdr3_aa: CASSLDPEGEKLFF
cdr3_length: 13; j_call: TRBJ2-7; d_call: TRBD1; clone_size: -; v_call: TRBV5-1; cdr3_nt: TGCGCCAGCAGCGCCGGGACAGGGAACGAGCAGTACTTC; cdr3_aa: CASSAGTGNEQYF
cdr3_length: 14; j_call: TRBJ2-1; d_call: TRBD1; clone_size: -; v_call: TRBV24-1; cdr3_nt: TGTGCCACCTCCGAGACAGGGTCTCCACATGAGCAGTTCTTC; cdr3_aa: CATSETGSPHEQFF
cdr3_length: 14; j_call: TRBJ2-7; d_call: TRBD1; clone_size: -; v_call: TRBV19; cdr3_nt: TGTGCCAGTAGTGTGGGACAGGGGGCCTACGAGCAGTACTTC; cdr3_aa: CASSVGQGAYEQYF
cdr3_length: 11; j_call: TRBJ1-2; d_call: -; clone_size: -; v_call: TRBV28; cdr3_nt: TGTGCCAGCACCGAGGTGGGTGGCTACACCTTC; cdr3_aa: CASTEVGGYTF
cdr3_length: 13; j_call: TRBJ1-2; d_call: TRBD1; clone_size: once; v_call: TRBV6-5; cdr3_nt: TGTGCCAGCAGTCCCACAGGGGACGGCGGCTACACCTTC; cdr3_aa: CASSPTGDGGYTF
cdr3_length: 14; j_call: TRBJ2-2; d_call: TRBD1; clone_size: -; v_call: TRBV7-9; cdr3_nt: TGTGCCAGCAGCTCCGGACAGGGGGCCGGGGAGCTGTTTTTT; cdr3_aa: CASSSGQGAGELFF
cdr3_length: 16; j_call: TRBJ2-2; d_call: TRBD2; clone_size: -; v_call: TRBV5-1; cdr3_nt: TGCGCCAGCAGCTTGGATGGCGGGAGGGCCAGCGGGGAGCTGTTTTTT; cdr3_aa: CASSLDGGRASGELFF
cdr3_length: 13; j_call: TRBJ2-7; d_call: TRBD1; clone_size: -; v_call: TRBV12-3/TRBV12-4; cdr3_nt: TGTGCCAGCACCTCCGACAGGGGCCGCGAGCAGTACTTC; cdr3_aa: CASTSDRGREQYF
cdr3_length: 13; j_call: TRBJ2-7; d_call: -; clone_size: -; v_call: TRBV7-6; cdr3_nt: TGTGCCAGCAGCTTAGAACCCCCAGGCGAGCAGTACTTC; cdr3_aa: CASSLEPPGEQYF
cdr3_length: 15; j_call: TRBJ2-1; d_call: -; clone_size: -; v_call: TRBV19; cdr3_nt: TGTGCCAGTAGAATGCGGGGTGACTCCTACAATGAGCAGTTCTTC; cdr3_aa: CASRMRGDSYNEQFF
cdr3_length: 16; j_call: TRBJ1-4; d_call: TRBD1; clone_size: -; v_call: TRBV7-2; cdr3_nt: TGTGCCAGCAGCCGGGACAGGGGCGCAACTAATGAAAAACTGTTTTTT; cdr3_aa: CASSRDRGATNEKLFF
cdr3_length: 14; j_call: TRBJ2-5; d_call: -; clone_size: once; v_call: TRBV3-1/TRBV3-2; cdr3_nt: TGTGCCAGCAGCCAAAACGGCGGAGAAGAGACCCAGTACTTC; cdr3_aa: CASSQNGGEETQYF